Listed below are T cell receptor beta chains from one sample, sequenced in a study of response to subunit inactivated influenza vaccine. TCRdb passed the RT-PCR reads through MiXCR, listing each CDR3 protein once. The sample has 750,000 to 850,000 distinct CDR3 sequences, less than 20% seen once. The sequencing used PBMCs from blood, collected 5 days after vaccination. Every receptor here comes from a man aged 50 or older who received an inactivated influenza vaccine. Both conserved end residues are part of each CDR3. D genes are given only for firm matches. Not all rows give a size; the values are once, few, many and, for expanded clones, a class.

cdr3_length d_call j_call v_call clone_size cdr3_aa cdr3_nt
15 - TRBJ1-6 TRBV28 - CASSPLQGRGSPLHF TGTGCCAGCAGCCCCTTACAGGGAAGGGGTTCACCCCTCCACTTT
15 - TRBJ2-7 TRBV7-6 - CASSLGSRGSYEQYF TGTGCCAGCAGCTTAGGCAGCAGGGGCTCCTACGAGCAGTACTTC
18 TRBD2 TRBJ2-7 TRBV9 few CASSVVASGSGGLGEQYF TGTGCCAGCAGCGTAGTCGCATCGGGTAGCGGGGGGCTAGGAGAGCAGTACTTC
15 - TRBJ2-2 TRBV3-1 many CASSQDPGLTGELFF TGTGCCAGCAGCCAAGACCCCGGACTGACCGGGGAGCTGTTTTTT
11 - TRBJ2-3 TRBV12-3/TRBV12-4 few CASSVGVTQYF TGTGCCAGCAGTGTGGGTGTTACGCAGTATTTT
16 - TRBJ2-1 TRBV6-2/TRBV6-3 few CASSYPGFRAYNEQFF TGTGCCAGCAGTTACCCAGGGTTTAGGGCCTACAATGAGCAGTTCTTC
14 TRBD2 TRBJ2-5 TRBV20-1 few CSDHSGRAGETQYF TGCAGTGACCATAGCGGGAGGGCCGGAGAGACCCAGTACTTC
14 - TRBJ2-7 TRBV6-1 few CASSAGNREYEQYF TGTGCCAGCAGCGCGGGTAACAGGGAGTACGAGCAGTACTTC
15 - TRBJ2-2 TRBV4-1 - CASSQDVTNTGELFF TGCGCCAGCAGCCAAGATGTCACGAACACCGGGGAGCTGTTTTTT
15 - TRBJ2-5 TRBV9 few CASSATDTSKETQYF TGTGCCAGCAGCGCGACAGATACTTCAAAAGAGACCCAGTACTTC
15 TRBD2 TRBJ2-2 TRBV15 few CATSRGGVNTGELFF TGTGCCACCAGCAGGGGAGGGGTGAACACCGGGGAGCTGTTTTTT
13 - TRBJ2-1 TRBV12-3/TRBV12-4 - CASRYMDQSEQFF TGTGCCAGCAGATACATGGACCAGAGTGAGCAGTTCTTC
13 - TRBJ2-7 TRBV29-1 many CSVSGGVRNEQYF TGCAGCGTATCAGGAGGGGTCAGGAACGAGCAGTACTTC
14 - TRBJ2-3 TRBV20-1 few CSATDQPLADTQYF TGCAGTGCTACCGACCAGCCTTTGGCAGATACGCAGTATTTT
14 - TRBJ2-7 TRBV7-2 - CASSFDRQAYEQYF TGTGCCAGCAGCTTTGACAGGCAAGCCTACGAGCAGTACTTC
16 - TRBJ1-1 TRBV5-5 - CASSLSWAVMNTEAFF TGTGCCAGCAGCTTGTCTTGGGCAGTAATGAACACTGAAGCTTTCTTT
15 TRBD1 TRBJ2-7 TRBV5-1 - CASSKGTGGTGEQYF TGCGCCAGCAGCAAGGGGACAGGGGGCACGGGTGAGCAGTACTTC
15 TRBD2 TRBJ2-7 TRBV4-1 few CASSQRLAKGGEQYF TGCGCCAGCAGCCAAAGACTAGCTAAGGGCGGCGAGCAGTACTTC
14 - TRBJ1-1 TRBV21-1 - CASIEAFLNTEAFF TGTGCCTCAATTGAGGCCTTTCTGAACACTGAAGCTTTCTTT
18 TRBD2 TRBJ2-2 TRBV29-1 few CSVETGLAGASWTGELFF TGCAGCGTTGAAACAGGCCTAGCGGGAGCGTCTTGGACCGGGGAGCTGTTTTTT
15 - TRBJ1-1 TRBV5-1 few CASSLELRVNTEAFF TGCGCCAGCAGCTTGGAGTTGAGGGTAAACACTGAAGCTTTCTTT
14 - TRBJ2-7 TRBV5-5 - CARTRTVSSYEQYF TGTGCCAGAACAAGGACAGTTAGCTCCTACGAGCAGTACTTC
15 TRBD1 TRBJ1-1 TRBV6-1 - CAPYRDRGADTEAFF TGTGCCCCTTACCGGGACAGGGGGGCGGACACTGAAGCTTTCTTT
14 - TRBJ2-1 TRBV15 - CATSSPSGSNEQFF TGTGCCACCAGCAGTCCCTCGGGTAGCAATGAGCAGTTCTTC
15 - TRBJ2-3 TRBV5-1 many CASSSSIHRTDTQYF TGCGCCAGCAGCTCCTCTATTCACCGCACAGATACGCAGTATTTT
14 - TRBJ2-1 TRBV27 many CASSFAGSDNEQFF TGTGCCAGCAGTTTCGCAGGGTCGGACAATGAGCAGTTCTTC
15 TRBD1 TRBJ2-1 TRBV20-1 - CSARDPEGAGNEQFF TGCAGTGCTAGAGATCCTGAGGGGGCTGGGAATGAGCAGTTCTTC
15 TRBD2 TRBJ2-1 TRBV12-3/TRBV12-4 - CAISPGRAAYNEQFF TGTGCCATCAGTCCCGGGAGGGCCGCCTACAATGAGCAGTTCTTC
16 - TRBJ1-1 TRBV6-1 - CASSADFGPFRGKAFF TGTGCCAGCAGCGCCGACTTCGGGCCTTTCCGGGGGAAAGCTTTCTTT
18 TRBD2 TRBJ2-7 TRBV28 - CASSLYIPSLAGASEQYF TGTGCCAGCAGTTTATATATCCCGTCGCTAGCGGGAGCTTCCGAGCAGTACTTC
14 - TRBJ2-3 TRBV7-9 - CASSLQPGADTQYF TGTGCCAGCAGCTTACAACCGGGGGCAGATACGCAGTATTTT
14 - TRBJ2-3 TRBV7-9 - CASSRSSRTDTQYF TGTGCCAGCAGCCGCTCGTCGAGAACAGATACGCAGTATTTT
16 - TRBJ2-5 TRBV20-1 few CSARDGAGSLQETQYF TGCAGTGCTAGAGATGGGGCGGGGTCCCTCCAAGAGACCCAGTACTTC
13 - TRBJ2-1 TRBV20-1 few CSASPGARGEQFF TGCAGTGCTTCCCCCGGGGCTCGGGGGGAGCAGTTCTTC
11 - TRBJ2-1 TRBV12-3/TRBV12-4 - CASSLNYEQFF TGTGCCAGCAGTTTAAACTATGAGCAGTTCTTC
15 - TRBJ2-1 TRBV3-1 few CASSHTQAASNEQFF TGTGCCAGCAGCCACACCCAGGCGGCCTCCAATGAGCAGTTCTTC
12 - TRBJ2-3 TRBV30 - CAWSITSDTQYF TGTGCCTGGAGTATCACCTCTGATACGCAGTATTTT